This is a list of T cell receptor beta chains from one sample in a study of tumor-infiltrating lymphocytes in localized non-small cell lung cancer. Libraries were prepared by immunoSEQ multiplex PCR; TCRdb keeps only in-frame clonotypes and omits some of them. The table shows about 16,000 clones, with around three quarters occurring only once. The sequenced sample consisted of lung tumor tissue. The receptors come from a human donor with non-small cell lung cancer. CDR3s include the opening cysteine and the closing phenylalanine or tryptophan. Fields, in order: CDR3 protein, CDR3 DNA, clone size, V gene, D gene, J gene. A D gene is named only where the DNA matches it firmly. Clone size is not always given. Where it is, it says once, few, many or a class for expanded clones.

cdr3_aa: CASSLGRVSGQPQHF
cdr3_nt: TGTGCCAGCAGTTTGGGGAGGGTCTCGGGTCAGCCCCAGCATTTT
clone_size: .
v_call: TRBV6-6
d_call: .
j_call: TRBJ1-5

cdr3_aa: CASSLVAYSYEQYF
cdr3_nt: TGTGCCAGCAGCTTAGTAGCCTACTCCTACGAGCAGTACTTC
clone_size: .
v_call: TRBV7-8
d_call: .
j_call: TRBJ2-7

cdr3_aa: CASSDSADSSYEQYF
cdr3_nt: TGTGCCAGCAGTGACTCCGCGGATAGCTCCTACGAGCAGTACTTC
clone_size: .
v_call: TRBV2
d_call: .
j_call: TRBJ2-7

cdr3_aa: CASSPGQGGQPQHF
cdr3_nt: TGTGCCAGCAGTCCGGGACAGGGAGGGCAGCCCCAGCATTTT
clone_size: .
v_call: TRBV27
d_call: TRBD1
j_call: TRBJ1-5

cdr3_aa: CASLGASKNTEAFF
cdr3_nt: TGTGCCAGCCTCGGGGCCAGCAAGAACACTGAAGCTTTCTTT
clone_size: medium-sized
v_call: TRBV6-5
d_call: .
j_call: TRBJ1-1

cdr3_aa: CASSYDSNYGYTF
cdr3_nt: TGTGCCAGCAGTTACGACAGCAACTATGGCTACACCTTC
clone_size: few
v_call: TRBV6-5
d_call: .
j_call: TRBJ1-2

cdr3_aa: CASSLSAPPRSGANVLTF
cdr3_nt: TGTGCCAGCAGTTTATCAGCCCCACCTAGATCTGGGGCCAACGTCCTGACTTTC
clone_size: .
v_call: TRBV27
d_call: .
j_call: TRBJ2-6

cdr3_aa: CASSQTPGQYQETQYF
cdr3_nt: TGCGCCAGCAGCCAGACTCCGGGACAGTACCAAGAGACCCAGTACTTC
clone_size: .
v_call: TRBV4-3
d_call: TRBD1
j_call: TRBJ2-5

cdr3_aa: CASSSLRTSSGANVLTF
cdr3_nt: TGTGCCAGTAGTAGCTTACGGACGAGCTCTGGGGCCAACGTCCTGACTTTC
clone_size: few
v_call: TRBV19
d_call: .
j_call: TRBJ2-6

cdr3_aa: CASSPPTSGWYGNEQFF
cdr3_nt: TGTGCCAGCTCACCTCCCACTAGCGGGTGGTACGGGAATGAGCAGTTCTTC
clone_size: few
v_call: TRBV18
d_call: TRBD2
j_call: TRBJ2-1

cdr3_aa: CASSQRGQGSPLHF
cdr3_nt: TGCGCCAGCAGCCAGAGGGGGCAGGGATCACCCCTCCACTTT
clone_size: few
v_call: TRBV4-1
d_call: TRBD1
j_call: TRBJ1-6

cdr3_aa: CASSSQLTSGGYNEQFF
cdr3_nt: TGTGCCAGTAGTTCCCAACTGACTAGCGGGGGATACAATGAGCAGTTCTTC
clone_size: .
v_call: TRBV19
d_call: TRBD2
j_call: TRBJ2-1

cdr3_aa: CATMTGTLSNTGELFF
cdr3_nt: TGTGCCACGATGACCGGGACCCTCTCGAACACCGGGGAGCTGTTTTTT
clone_size: .
v_call: TRBV11-2
d_call: .
j_call: TRBJ2-2

cdr3_aa: CASSLLVSGREYNEQFF
cdr3_nt: TGTGCCAGCAGTTTATTGGTTAGCGGGAGGGAGTACAATGAGCAGTTCTTC
clone_size: .
v_call: TRBV28
d_call: TRBD2
j_call: TRBJ2-1

cdr3_aa: CAWSGDRSSGANVLTF
cdr3_nt: TGTGCCTGGAGCGGGGACAGAAGCTCTGGGGCCAACGTCCTGACTTTC
clone_size: once
v_call: TRBV30
d_call: TRBD1
j_call: TRBJ2-6

cdr3_aa: CASSQEASGSQFF
cdr3_nt: TGCGCCAGCAGCCAAGAGGCTAGCGGGAGCCAGTTCTTC
clone_size: .
v_call: TRBV4-3
d_call: TRBD2
j_call: TRBJ2-1

cdr3_aa: CAWSVQGGPYEQYF
cdr3_nt: TGTGCCTGGAGTGTACAAGGAGGTCCCTACGAGCAGTACTTC
clone_size: .
v_call: TRBV30
d_call: .
j_call: TRBJ2-7

cdr3_aa: CATKSGGVYQPQHF
cdr3_nt: TGTGCCACTAAATCCGGGGGGGTCTATCAGCCCCAGCATTTT
clone_size: .
v_call: TRBV10-3
d_call: .
j_call: TRBJ1-5

cdr3_aa: CASSLTSPSGVGKSYEQYF
cdr3_nt: TGCGCCAGCAGCCTCACATCGCCTAGCGGGGTTGGTAAGTCCTACGAGCAGTACTTC
clone_size: .
v_call: TRBV5-1
d_call: TRBD2
j_call: TRBJ2-7

cdr3_aa: CASSPGTSGTYEQYF
cdr3_nt: TGCGCCAGCAGCCCCGGGACTAGCGGTACCTACGAGCAGTACTTC
clone_size: .
v_call: TRBV5-1
d_call: TRBD2
j_call: TRBJ2-7

cdr3_aa: CASSLGSSRETQYF
cdr3_nt: TGCGCCAGCAGCCTCGGGTCCAGCCGAGAGACCCAGTACTTC
clone_size: .
v_call: TRBV4-1
d_call: .
j_call: TRBJ2-5

cdr3_aa: CASSSGQGINIQYF
cdr3_nt: TGTGCCAGCAGTTCGGGACAGGGGATAAACATTCAGTACTTC
clone_size: few
v_call: TRBV2
d_call: TRBD1
j_call: TRBJ2-4

cdr3_aa: CASSLQVNYGYTF
cdr3_nt: TGTGCCAGCAGTTTACAGGTTAACTATGGCTACACCTTC
clone_size: .
v_call: TRBV27
d_call: .
j_call: TRBJ1-2

cdr3_aa: CASSHQGAEQPQHF
cdr3_nt: TGTGCCAGCAGCCACCAGGGGGCAGAACAGCCCCAGCATTTT
clone_size: .
v_call: TRBV4-2
d_call: TRBD1
j_call: TRBJ1-5

cdr3_aa: CAWSIGQIAYEQYF
cdr3_nt: TGTGCCTGGAGTATCGGACAGATTGCCTACGAGCAGTACTTC
clone_size: .
v_call: TRBV30
d_call: .
j_call: TRBJ2-7

cdr3_aa: CASSQDTWGGLKTYEQYF
cdr3_nt: TGCGCCAGCAGCCAAGATACCTGGGGGGGCCTGAAAACTTACGAGCAGTACTTC
clone_size: .
v_call: TRBV4-3
d_call: .
j_call: TRBJ2-7

cdr3_aa: CASKETGGTEAFF
cdr3_nt: TGCGCCAGCAAGGAAACAGGAGGGACTGAAGCTTTCTTT
clone_size: .
v_call: TRBV10-2
d_call: .
j_call: TRBJ1-1

cdr3_aa: CASSFGVRDTQYF
cdr3_nt: TGTGCCAGCAGCTTTGGGGTGAGAGATACGCAGTATTTT
clone_size: .
v_call: TRBV7-2
d_call: .
j_call: TRBJ2-3

cdr3_aa: CASSLWGLAGGYNEQFF
cdr3_nt: TGTGCCAGCAGTTTATGGGGACTAGCGGGAGGGTACAATGAGCAGTTCTTC
clone_size: .
v_call: TRBV28
d_call: TRBD2
j_call: TRBJ2-1

cdr3_aa: CASSLAGRSYF
cdr3_nt: TGTGCCAGCAGTCTCGCGGGACGAAGCTACTTC
clone_size: .
v_call: TRBV28
d_call: .
j_call: TRBJ1-2

cdr3_aa: CASSLGQVTTYEQYF
cdr3_nt: TGTGCCAGCAGCTTAGGGCAGGTGACCACCTACGAGCAGTACTTC
clone_size: .
v_call: TRBV11-2
d_call: .
j_call: TRBJ2-7

cdr3_aa: CASSPQRAAESEQYF
cdr3_nt: TGTGCCAGCAGTCCACAACGAGCCGCCGAGTCCGAGCAGTACTTC
clone_size: .
v_call: TRBV6-5
d_call: .
j_call: TRBJ2-7

cdr3_aa: CASSYSGGEAFF
cdr3_nt: TGTGCCAGCAGTTACTCTGGCGGGGAAGCTTTCTTT
clone_size: .
v_call: TRBV6-6
d_call: .
j_call: TRBJ1-1

cdr3_aa: CASSLETGNGYTF
cdr3_nt: TGTGCCAGCAGCTTAGAAACAGGGAATGGCTACACCTTC
clone_size: .
v_call: TRBV7-9
d_call: .
j_call: TRBJ1-2

cdr3_aa: CASSYVGQGKGYTF
cdr3_nt: TGTGCCAGCAGTTACGTGGGACAGGGTAAAGGCTACACCTTC
clone_size: .
v_call: TRBV6-6
d_call: TRBD1
j_call: TRBJ1-2

cdr3_aa: CASSWGDRRERNTIYF
cdr3_nt: TGCGCCAGCAGCTGGGGGGACAGACGCGAAAGAAACACCATATATTTT
clone_size: .
v_call: TRBV5-1
d_call: TRBD1
j_call: TRBJ1-3

cdr3_aa: CASSLGTTSYNEQFF
cdr3_nt: TGTGCCAGCAGCTTAGGGACTACCTCCTACAATGAGCAGTTCTTC
clone_size: few
v_call: TRBV7-9
d_call: .
j_call: TRBJ2-1

cdr3_aa: CASSQGTGTSGSYEQYF
cdr3_nt: TGCGCCAGCAGCCAGGGCACCGGGACTAGCGGATCCTACGAGCAGTACTTC
clone_size: .
v_call: TRBV4-3
d_call: TRBD2
j_call: TRBJ2-7

cdr3_aa: CASREQGDTQYF
cdr3_nt: TGTGCCAGCAGGGAGCAGGGAGATACGCAGTATTTT
clone_size: few
v_call: TRBV6-5
d_call: .
j_call: TRBJ2-3

cdr3_aa: CAWSEQLNTEAFF
cdr3_nt: TGTGCCTGGAGTGAACAGCTGAACACTGAAGCTTTCTTT
clone_size: .
v_call: TRBV30
d_call: .
j_call: TRBJ1-1

cdr3_aa: CASSLGTDNEQFF
cdr3_nt: TGTGCCAGCAGCTTAGGGACAGACAATGAGCAGTTCTTC
clone_size: .
v_call: TRBV11-3
d_call: .
j_call: TRBJ2-1

cdr3_aa: CAWRGRTSGYYNEQFF
cdr3_nt: TGTGCCTGGAGGGGCCGGACTAGCGGTTACTACAATGAGCAGTTCTTC
clone_size: .
v_call: TRBV30
d_call: TRBD2
j_call: TRBJ2-1

cdr3_aa: CASSPTTGNTIYF
cdr3_nt: TGTGCCAGCAGCCCGACGACTGGAAACACCATATATTTT
clone_size: .
v_call: TRBV11-1
d_call: .
j_call: TRBJ1-3

cdr3_aa: CASSLGVFSGNTIYF
cdr3_nt: TGTGCCAGCAGTCTAGGGGTCTTCTCTGGAAACACCATATATTTT
clone_size: .
v_call: TRBV6-1
d_call: .
j_call: TRBJ1-3

cdr3_aa: CASSMSGSSGNTIYF
cdr3_nt: TGTGCCAGCAGTATGTCAGGGAGCTCTGGAAACACCATATATTTT
clone_size: .
v_call: TRBV6-1
d_call: .
j_call: TRBJ1-3

cdr3_aa: CASGFGRLSGANVLTF
cdr3_nt: TGTGCCAGCGGCTTCGGCAGACTCTCTGGGGCCAACGTCCTGACTTTC
clone_size: once
v_call: TRBV7-2
d_call: .
j_call: TRBJ2-6

cdr3_aa: CASRTSSYEQYF
cdr3_nt: TGTGCCAGCAGGACAAGCTCCTACGAGCAGTACTTC
clone_size: .
v_call: TRBV6-1
d_call: .
j_call: TRBJ2-7

cdr3_aa: CASSGGRQTMGEQYF
cdr3_nt: TGTGCCAGCAGTGGGGGTCGACAGACCATGGGGGAGCAGTACTTC
clone_size: .
v_call: TRBV6-1
d_call: .
j_call: TRBJ2-7

cdr3_aa: CASSRFWGNQPQHF
cdr3_nt: TGCGCCAGCAGCCGTTTTTGGGGAAACCAGCCCCAGCATTTT
clone_size: .
v_call: TRBV4-3
d_call: .
j_call: TRBJ1-5

cdr3_aa: CASSSSGGPGELFF
cdr3_nt: TGTGCCAGCAGTTCTTCTGGGGGCCCCGGGGAGCTGTTTTTT
clone_size: .
v_call: TRBV6-5
d_call: .
j_call: TRBJ2-2

cdr3_aa: CASSLVGGGYNEQFF
cdr3_nt: TGTGCCAGCAGCTTGGTGGGCGGGGGGTACAATGAGCAGTTCTTC
clone_size: .
v_call: TRBV5-4
d_call: TRBD2
j_call: TRBJ2-1

cdr3_aa: CASSPRTGWDYEQYF
cdr3_nt: TGTGCCAGTAGTCCGCGGACAGGATGGGACTACGAGCAGTACTTC
clone_size: .
v_call: TRBV19
d_call: TRBD1
j_call: TRBJ2-7

cdr3_aa: CASSLGGQGWSNQPQHF
cdr3_nt: TGTGCCAGCAGCTTAGGGGGACAGGGATGGAGCAATCAGCCCCAGCATTTT
clone_size: large
v_call: TRBV7-9
d_call: TRBD1
j_call: TRBJ1-5

cdr3_aa: CSGKEGPEAFF
cdr3_nt: TGCAGCGGCAAGGAAGGGCCTGAAGCTTTCTTT
clone_size: .
v_call: TRBV29-1
d_call: .
j_call: TRBJ1-1

cdr3_aa: CASRQGLAGYEQYF
cdr3_nt: TGTGCCAGTAGACAGGGGCTCGCGGGATACGAGCAGTACTTC
clone_size: .
v_call: TRBV19
d_call: .
j_call: TRBJ2-7